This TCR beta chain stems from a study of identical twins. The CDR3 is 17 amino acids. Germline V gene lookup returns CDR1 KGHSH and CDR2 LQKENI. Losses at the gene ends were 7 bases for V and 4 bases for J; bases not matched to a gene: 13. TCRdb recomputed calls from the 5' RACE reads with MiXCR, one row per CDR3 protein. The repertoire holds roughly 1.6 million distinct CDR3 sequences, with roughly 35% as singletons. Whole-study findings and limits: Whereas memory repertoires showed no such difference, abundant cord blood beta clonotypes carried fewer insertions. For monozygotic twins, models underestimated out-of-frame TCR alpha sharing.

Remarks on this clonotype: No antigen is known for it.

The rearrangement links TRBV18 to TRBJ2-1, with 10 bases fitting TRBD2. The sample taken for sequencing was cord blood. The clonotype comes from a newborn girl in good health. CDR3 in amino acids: CASCRLAGTGKYNEQFF. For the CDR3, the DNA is TGTGCCAGCTGCCGACTAGCGGGCACCGGCAAATACAATGAGCAGTTCTTC.